This TCR beta chain was recovered during a study of beta chain features in type 1 diabetes (dated 2018 in TCRdb). Context from the whole study: No differences in mean age, gender distribution, total cell number or subset yield were found between patients and healthy donors. Across all samples, almost 110 million sorted cells were examined, and cell number per subset correlated strongly with RNA yield. In the study, TCRB repertoires of sorted circulating CD4+ T cell subsets from recently diagnosed type 1 diabetes patients were compared with those of matched healthy donors. Whereas all 30 or so donors provided naive and central memory subsets, regulatory and stem cell-like memory subsets were isolated from just 8 patients and roughly eight healthy donors. Points the paper makes about the study in general: A moderate but significant shortening of TCRB CDR3 length was observed in type 1 diabetes patients in all four CD4+ subsets. Fewer insertions and more nucleotide deletions at VDJ recombination sites were observed in patients with type 1 diabetes, implying thymic rearrangement abnormalities. Because cDNA rather than genomic DNA was sequenced, highly expressing activated cells could have been over-represented, although no difference in activation and CD3 levels was found between groups. Because the HLA sub-analyses included only small numbers of individuals, any influence of HLA type on TCRB rearrangement was left unresolved. The naive, central memory and regulatory TCRB repertoires appeared to resemble one another more closely among patients than among healthy donors. PCR might favor shorter templates, but patient and control samples were amplified and corrected together, so any skew would affect both groups equally.

Each donor gave one peripheral blood draw, averaging around 0.11 L, which was collected into heparinised tubes. A BD FACSAria II was used to sort naive, central memory, regulatory and stem cell-like memory CD4+ T cells with a panel that included CD45RO, CCR7, CD25, CD127, CD95 and CD27. All sorted populations exceeded 98% purity. Right away, PBMCs were isolated by Lymphoprep density gradient centrifugation and were stained directly, with no culture step. To minimize batch effects, samples were stained and sorted in pairs, one healthy donor with one patient per experiment. The entire amount of isolated RNA was reverse transcribed using the High Capacity cDNA Reverse Transcription Kit, so the sequenced TCRB transcripts were expressed ones. Deep immunoSEQ sequencing was applied to naive, central memory and regulatory T cell samples, giving an average of roughly 3.5 million total reads per sample. After sorted cells were lysed in RLT buffer, RNA was extracted with DNase-treated RNeasy Micro or Mini kits, with the choice depending on cell number. Each cell subset was processed on its own to prevent cross-contamination, while patient and healthy donor samples were processed together. The immunoSEQ multiplex PCR was used to amplify TCRB sequences from cDNA, generating 87-bp fragments that spanned the CDR3 region. Amplicons were sequenced on the Illumina HiSeq platform. Per the authors' processing: Synthetic template baselines were used to correct PCR bias computationally, reads within Hamming distance 2 were collapsed, and singletons that could not be merged were discarded. By aligning reads against IMGT, V, D and J genes, CDR3 length, and insertions or deletions at six rearrangement sites were assigned. Clonotype counts were normalized to sorted cell number within each subset before computing true diversity and Gini coefficients with the tcR R package. The overlap coefficient, calculated on TCRB nucleotide sequences, was used to quantify repertoire sharing. TCRdb re-hosts the immuneACCESS table, in-frame sequences only. Its copies lack some clones; in the studies checked, an unresolved V gene accounts for under half of them, and the cause for the rest is not known. That table furnishes V, J and clone size, whereas the DNA furnished D and trimming. In this sample the table shows over 90,000 clones, approximately 30% of which occur a single time. Together, the top ten hold 0.5% to 0.55% of the sample.

With respect to this clone: Its antigen specificity is not known. The record has no base qualities; no much larger clone is one base away.

The sequence was obtained from a woman aged 18-29 years with type 1 diabetes. Sequenced material: central memory CD4+ T cells from blood.

The CDR3 is CASSVRTSGSSDTQYF. The DNA sequence reads TGTGCCAGCAGTGTACGGACTAGCGGGAGTTCAGATACGCAGTATTTT. Recombination connected TRBV28 to TRBJ2-3; 13 bases in the middle match TRBD2. From the cysteine through the phenylalanine, the CDR3 covers 16 amino acids. Only the CDR3 region is kept as DNA, spanning 48 bases read in frame from base 1. Here V drops 5 bases and J drops 4 bases, and the junction holds 6 bases not matched to any gene. CDR1 and CDR2 were assigned from the germline V gene as MDHEN and SYDVKM.